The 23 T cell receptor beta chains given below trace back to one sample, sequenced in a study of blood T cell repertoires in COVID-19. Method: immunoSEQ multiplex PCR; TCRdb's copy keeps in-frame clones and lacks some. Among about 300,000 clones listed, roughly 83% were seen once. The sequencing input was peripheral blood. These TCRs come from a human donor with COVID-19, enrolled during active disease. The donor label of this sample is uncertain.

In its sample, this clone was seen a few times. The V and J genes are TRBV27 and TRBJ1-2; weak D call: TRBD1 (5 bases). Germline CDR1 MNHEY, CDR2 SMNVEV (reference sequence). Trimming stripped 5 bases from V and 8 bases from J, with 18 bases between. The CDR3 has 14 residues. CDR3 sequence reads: CASSPGGARLGYTF. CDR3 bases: TGTGCCAGCAGTCCGGGCGGGGCCAGGTTAGGCTACACCTTC.

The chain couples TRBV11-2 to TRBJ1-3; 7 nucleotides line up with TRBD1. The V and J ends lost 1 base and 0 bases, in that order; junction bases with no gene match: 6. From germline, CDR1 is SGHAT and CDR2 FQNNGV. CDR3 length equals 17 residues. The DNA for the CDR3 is TGTGCCAGCAGCTTAGTTGGGACAGAACACTCTGGAAACACCATATATTTT. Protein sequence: CASSLVGTEHSGNTIYF.

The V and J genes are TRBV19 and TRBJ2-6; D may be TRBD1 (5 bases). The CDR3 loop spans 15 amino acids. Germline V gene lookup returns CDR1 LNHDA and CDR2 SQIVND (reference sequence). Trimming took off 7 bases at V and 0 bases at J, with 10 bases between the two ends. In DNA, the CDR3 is TGTGCCAGTAAGAGACAGAGCTCTGGGGCCAACGTCCTGACTTTC. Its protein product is CASKRQSSGANVLTF.

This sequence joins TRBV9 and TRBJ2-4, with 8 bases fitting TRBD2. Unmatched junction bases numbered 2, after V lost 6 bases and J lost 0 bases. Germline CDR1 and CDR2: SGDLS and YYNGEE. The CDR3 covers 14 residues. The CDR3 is CASNRGGAKNIQYF. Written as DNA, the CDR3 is TGTGCCAGCAACCGGGGGGGAGCCAAAAACATTCAGTACTTC.

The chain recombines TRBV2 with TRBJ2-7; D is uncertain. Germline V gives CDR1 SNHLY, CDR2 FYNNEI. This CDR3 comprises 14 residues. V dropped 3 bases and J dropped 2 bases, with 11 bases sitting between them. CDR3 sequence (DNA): TGTGCCAGCAGTGACCTATACCCCACCTACGAGCAGTACTTC. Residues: CASSDLYPTYEQYF.

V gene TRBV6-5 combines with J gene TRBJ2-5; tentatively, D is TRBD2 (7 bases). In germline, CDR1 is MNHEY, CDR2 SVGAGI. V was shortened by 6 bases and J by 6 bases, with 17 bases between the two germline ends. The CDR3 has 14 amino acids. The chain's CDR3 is CASSPLRGGKTQYF. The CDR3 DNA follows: TGTGCCAGCAGCCCGCTGAGGGGGGGTAAGACCCAGTACTTC.

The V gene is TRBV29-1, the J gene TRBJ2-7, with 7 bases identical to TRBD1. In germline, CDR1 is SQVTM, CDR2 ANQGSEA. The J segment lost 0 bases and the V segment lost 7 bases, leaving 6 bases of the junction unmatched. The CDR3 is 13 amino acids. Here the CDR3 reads CSAFRTGSYEQYF. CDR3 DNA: TGCAGCGCCTTTCGGACAGGCTCCTACGAGCAGTACTTC.

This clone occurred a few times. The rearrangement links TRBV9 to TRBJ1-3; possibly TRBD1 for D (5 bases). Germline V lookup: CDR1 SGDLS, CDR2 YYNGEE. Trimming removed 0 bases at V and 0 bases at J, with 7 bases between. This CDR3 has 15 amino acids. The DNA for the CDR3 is TGTGCCAGCAGCGTAGGACAGTCCTCTGGAAACACCATATATTTT. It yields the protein CASSVGQSSGNTIYF.

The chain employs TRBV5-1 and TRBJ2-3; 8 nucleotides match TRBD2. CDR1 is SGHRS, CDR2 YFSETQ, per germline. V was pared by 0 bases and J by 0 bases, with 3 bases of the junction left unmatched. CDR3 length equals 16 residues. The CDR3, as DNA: TGCGCCAGCAGCTTGGAGCTAGCGGGTAGCACAGATACGCAGTATTTT. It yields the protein CASSLELAGSTDTQYF.

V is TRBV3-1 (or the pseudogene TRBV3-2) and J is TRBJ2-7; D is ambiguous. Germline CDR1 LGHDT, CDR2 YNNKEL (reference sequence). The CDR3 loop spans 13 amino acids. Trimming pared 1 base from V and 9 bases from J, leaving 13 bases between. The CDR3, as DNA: TGTGCCAGCAGCCAAGGGCGGTTCGTCGGGCAGTACTTC. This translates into CASSQGRFVGQYF.

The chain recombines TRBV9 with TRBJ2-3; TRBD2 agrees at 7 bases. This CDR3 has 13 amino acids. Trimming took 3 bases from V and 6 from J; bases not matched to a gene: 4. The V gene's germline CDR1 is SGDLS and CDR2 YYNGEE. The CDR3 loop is CASSGGGSDTQYF. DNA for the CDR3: TGTGCCAGCAGCGGGGGCGGGAGTGATACGCAGTATTTT.

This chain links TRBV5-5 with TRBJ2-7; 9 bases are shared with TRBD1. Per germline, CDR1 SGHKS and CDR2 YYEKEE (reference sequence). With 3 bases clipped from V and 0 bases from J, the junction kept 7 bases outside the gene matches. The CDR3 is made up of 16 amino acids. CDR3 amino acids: CASSSLDRGDSYEQYF. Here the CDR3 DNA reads TGTGCCAGCAGCTCGCTGGACAGGGGCGACTCCTACGAGCAGTACTTC. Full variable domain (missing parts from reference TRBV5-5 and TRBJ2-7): DAGVTQSPTHLIKTRGQQVTLRCSPISGHKSVSWYQQVLGQGPQFIFQYYEKEERGRGNFPDRFSARQFPNYSSELNVNALLLGDSALYLCASSSLDRGDSYEQYFGPGTRLTVT.

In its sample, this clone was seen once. In DNA form, the CDR3 reads TGTGCCAGCAGCGTAGGTCGGACAGTCGCCTACAATGAGCAGTTCTTC. Amino acids: CASSVGRTVAYNEQFF. The chain links TRBV9 to TRBJ2-1; D may be TRBD1 (6 bases). Germline CDR1 and CDR2: SGDLS and YYNGEE. The length of the CDR3 is 16 residues. V lost 0 bases and J 2 bases, leaving 12 bases between the germline ends.

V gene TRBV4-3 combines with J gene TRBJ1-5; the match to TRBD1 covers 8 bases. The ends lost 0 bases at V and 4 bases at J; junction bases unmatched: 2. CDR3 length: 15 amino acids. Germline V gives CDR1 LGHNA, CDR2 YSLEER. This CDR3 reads CASSQDWTGNQPQHF. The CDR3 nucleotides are TGCGCCAGCAGCCAAGATTGGACAGGGAATCAGCCCCAGCATTTT.

The CDR3 loop reads CASSLEAEYEQFF. The CDR3 nucleotides read TGTGCCAGCAGCCTCGAAGCGGAATATGAGCAGTTCTTC. This chain links TRBV11-3 with TRBJ2-1, with D tentatively TRBD2 (5 bases). Trimming took off 5 bases at V and 8 bases at J, with 13 bases between the two ends. CDR3 length: 13 residues. The germline V gene encodes CDR1 SGHNT and CDR2 YENEEA.

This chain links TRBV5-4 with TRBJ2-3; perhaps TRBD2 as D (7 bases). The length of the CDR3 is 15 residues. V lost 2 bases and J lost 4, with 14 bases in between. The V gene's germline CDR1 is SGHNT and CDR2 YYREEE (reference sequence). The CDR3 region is CASSLGGGRSDTQYF. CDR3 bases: TGTGCCAGCAGCTTAGGCGGGGGCAGGTCAGATACGCAGTATTTT.

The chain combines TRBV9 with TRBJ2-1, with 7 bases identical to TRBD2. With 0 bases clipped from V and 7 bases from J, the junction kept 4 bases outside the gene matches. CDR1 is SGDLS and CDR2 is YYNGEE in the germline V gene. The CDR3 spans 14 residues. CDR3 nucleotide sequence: TGTGCCAGCAGCGTAGGTCTAGCGGTAAATGAGCAGTTCTTC. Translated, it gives CASSVGLAVNEQFF. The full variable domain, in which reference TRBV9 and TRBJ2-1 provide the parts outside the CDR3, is DSGVTQTPKHLITATGQRVTLRCSPRSGDLSVYWYQQSLDQGLQFLIQYYNGEERAKGNILERFSAQQFPDLHSELNLSSLELGDSALYFCASSVGLAVNEQFFGPGTRLTVL.

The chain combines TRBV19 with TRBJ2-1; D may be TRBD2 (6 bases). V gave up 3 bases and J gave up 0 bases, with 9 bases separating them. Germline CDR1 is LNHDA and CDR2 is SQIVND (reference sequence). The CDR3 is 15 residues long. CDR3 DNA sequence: TGTGCCAGTAGTATCGGCGGGACCTCCTACAATGAGCAGTTCTTC. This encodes CASSIGGTSYNEQFF. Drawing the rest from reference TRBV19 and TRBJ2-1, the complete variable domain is DGGITQSPKYLFRKEGQNVTLSCEQNLNHDAMYWYRQDPGQGLRLIYYSQIVNDFQKGDIAEGYSVSREKKESFPLTVTSAQKNPTAFYLCASSIGGTSYNEQFFGPGTRLTVL.

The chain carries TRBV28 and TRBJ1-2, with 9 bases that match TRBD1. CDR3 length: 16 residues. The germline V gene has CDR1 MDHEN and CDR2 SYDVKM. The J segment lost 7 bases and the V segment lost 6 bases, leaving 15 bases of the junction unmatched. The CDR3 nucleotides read TGTGCCAGCAGGTCCGGGACAGGGCTCGGGAAGGGTGGCTACACCTTC. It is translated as CASRSGTGLGKGGYTF.

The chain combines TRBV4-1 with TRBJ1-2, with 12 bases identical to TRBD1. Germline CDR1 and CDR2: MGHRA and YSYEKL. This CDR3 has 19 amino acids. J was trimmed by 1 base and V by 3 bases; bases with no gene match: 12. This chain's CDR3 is CASSQDSGTGGVGNYGYTF. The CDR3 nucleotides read TGCGCCAGCAGCCAGGACTCCGGGACAGGGGGCGTTGGTAACTATGGCTACACCTTC.

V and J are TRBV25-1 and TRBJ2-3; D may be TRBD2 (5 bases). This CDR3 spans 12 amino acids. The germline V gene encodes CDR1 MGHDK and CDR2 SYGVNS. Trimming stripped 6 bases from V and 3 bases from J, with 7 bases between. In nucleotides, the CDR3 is TGTGCCAGCAGCCGGGATACAGATACGCAGTATTTT. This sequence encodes CASSRDTDTQYF. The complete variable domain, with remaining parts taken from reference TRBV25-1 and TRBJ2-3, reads EADIYQTPRYLVIGTGKKITLECSQTMGHDKMYWYQQDPGMELHLIHYSYGVNSTEKGDLSSESTVSRIRTEHFPLTLESARPSHTSQYLCASSRDTDTQYFGPGTRLTVL.

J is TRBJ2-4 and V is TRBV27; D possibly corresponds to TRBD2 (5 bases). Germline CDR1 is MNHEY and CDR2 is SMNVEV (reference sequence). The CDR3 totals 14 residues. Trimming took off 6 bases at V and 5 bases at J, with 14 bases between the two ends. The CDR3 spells CASRGFGSENIQYF. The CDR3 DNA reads TGTGCCAGCAGGGGTTTTGGGAGCGAAAACATTCAGTACTTC.

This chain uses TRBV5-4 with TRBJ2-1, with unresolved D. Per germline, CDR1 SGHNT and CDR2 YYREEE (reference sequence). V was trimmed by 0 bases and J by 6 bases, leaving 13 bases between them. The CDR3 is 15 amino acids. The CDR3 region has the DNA TGTGCCAGCAGCTTGGACCCTGGTCCCGGCAATGAGCAGTTCTTC. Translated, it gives CASSLDPGPGNEQFF.